This TCR beta chain was identified during a study of control samples from healthy donors and cancer patients (dated by TCRdb to between 2020 and 2021). The library was generated by the immunoSEQ multiplex PCR assay. TCRdb obtained this table from immuneACCESS and retained in-frame rearrangements with V and J assigned. These tables miss some clones; where compared with another copy, unresolved V genes account for less than half of the shortfall, and the remainder is unexplained. The sample table contains 96,000 or so clones; only one count was recorded for 85% to 95% of them. The ten top clones hold over 8% of the sample. A note on this clone: Its antigen specificity is not known. Base qualities were left out, and no much larger clone turns up one base away.

From the germline V gene (reference sequence), CDR1 is LNHDA and CDR2 is SQIVND. The CDR3 has 13 amino acids, counting the end cysteine and phenylalanine. Only the CDR3 region is kept as DNA, spanning 39 bases read in frame from base 1. The trim is 3 bases for V and 3 bases for J, with a gap of 6 bases between the germline ends. The TCR originated in a man aged 18 to 29 in good health. Recombination linked TRBV19 to TRBJ2-1; the D gene remains uncertain. Sequenced input: blood. Here the CDR3 is given as CASSIGSYNEQFF. The bases are TGTGCCAGTAGTATTGGCAGCTACAATGAGCAGTTCTTC.